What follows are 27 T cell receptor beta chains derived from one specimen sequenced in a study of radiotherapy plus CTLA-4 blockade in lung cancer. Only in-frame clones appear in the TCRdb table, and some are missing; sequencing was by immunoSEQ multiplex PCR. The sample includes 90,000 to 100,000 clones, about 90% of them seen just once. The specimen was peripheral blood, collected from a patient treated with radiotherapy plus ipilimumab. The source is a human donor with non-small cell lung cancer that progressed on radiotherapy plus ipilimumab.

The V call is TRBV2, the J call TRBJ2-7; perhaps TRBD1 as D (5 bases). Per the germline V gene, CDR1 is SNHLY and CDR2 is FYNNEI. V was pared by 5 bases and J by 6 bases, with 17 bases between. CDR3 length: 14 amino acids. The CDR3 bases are TGTGCCAGCAGTAAGGACATGCTCCTTCTCGAGCAGTACTTC. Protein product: CASSKDMLLLEQYF.

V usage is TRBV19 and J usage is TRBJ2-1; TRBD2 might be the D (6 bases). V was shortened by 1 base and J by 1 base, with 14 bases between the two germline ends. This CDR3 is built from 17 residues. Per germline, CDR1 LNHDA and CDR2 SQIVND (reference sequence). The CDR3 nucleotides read TGTGCCAGTAGTATAGTTTCCGGGAGTCGGTCCTACAATGAGCAGTTCTTC. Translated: CASSIVSGSRSYNEQFF.

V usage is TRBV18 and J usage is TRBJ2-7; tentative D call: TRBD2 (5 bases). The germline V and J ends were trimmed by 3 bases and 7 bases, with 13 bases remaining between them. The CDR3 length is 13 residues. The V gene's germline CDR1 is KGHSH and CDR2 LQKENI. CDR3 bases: TGTGCCAGCTCACCGAGGACTGACTTGGAGCAGTACTTC. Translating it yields CASSPRTDLEQYF.

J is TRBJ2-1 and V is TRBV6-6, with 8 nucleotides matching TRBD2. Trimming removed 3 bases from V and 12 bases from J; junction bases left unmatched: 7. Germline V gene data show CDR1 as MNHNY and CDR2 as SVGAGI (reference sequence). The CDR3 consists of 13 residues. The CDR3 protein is CASSYPPAGGQFF. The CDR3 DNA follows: TGTGCCAGCAGTTATCCCCCGGCGGGAGGGCAGTTCTTC.

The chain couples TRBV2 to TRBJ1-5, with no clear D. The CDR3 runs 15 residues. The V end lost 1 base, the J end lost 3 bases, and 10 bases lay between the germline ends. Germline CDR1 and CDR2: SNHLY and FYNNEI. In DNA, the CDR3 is TGTGCCAGCAGTGAAGGGACGAACATCAATCAGCCCCAGCATTTT. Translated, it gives CASSEGTNINQPQHF.

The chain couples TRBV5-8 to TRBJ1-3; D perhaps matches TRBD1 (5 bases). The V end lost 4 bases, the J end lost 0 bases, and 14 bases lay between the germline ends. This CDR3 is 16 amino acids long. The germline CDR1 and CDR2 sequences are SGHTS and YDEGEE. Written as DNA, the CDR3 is TGTGCCAGCAGCAGCGGGACTATTCGCTCTGGAAACACCATATATTTT. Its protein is CASSSGTIRSGNTIYF. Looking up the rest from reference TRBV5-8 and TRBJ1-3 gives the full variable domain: EAGVTQSPTHLIKTRGQQATLRCSPISGHTSVYWYQQALGLGLQFLLWYDEGEERNRGNFPPRFSGRQFPNYSSELNVNALELEDSALYLCASSSGTIRSGNTIYFGEGSWLTVV.

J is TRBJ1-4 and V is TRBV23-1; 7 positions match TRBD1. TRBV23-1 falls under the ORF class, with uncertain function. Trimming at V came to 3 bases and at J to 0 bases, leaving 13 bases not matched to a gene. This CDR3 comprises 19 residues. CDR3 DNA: TGCGCCAGCAGTCAGTCCGACAGGGCTAAGGTTTCAACTAATGAAAAACTGTTTTTT. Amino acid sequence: CASSQSDRAKVSTNEKLFF.

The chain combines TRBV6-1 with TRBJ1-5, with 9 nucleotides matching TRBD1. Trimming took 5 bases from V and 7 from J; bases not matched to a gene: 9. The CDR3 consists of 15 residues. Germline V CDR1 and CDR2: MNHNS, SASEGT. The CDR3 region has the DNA TGTGCCAGCAGTTCAACAACAGGGGGCTTCCAGCCCCAGCATTTT. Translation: CASSSTTGGFQPQHF.

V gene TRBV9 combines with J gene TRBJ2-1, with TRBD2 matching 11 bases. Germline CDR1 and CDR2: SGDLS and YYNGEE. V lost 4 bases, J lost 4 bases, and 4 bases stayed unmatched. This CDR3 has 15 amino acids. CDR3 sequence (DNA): TGTGCCAGCAGCCCGGGACTAGCGGAGTACAATGAGCAGTTCTTC. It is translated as CASSPGLAEYNEQFF.

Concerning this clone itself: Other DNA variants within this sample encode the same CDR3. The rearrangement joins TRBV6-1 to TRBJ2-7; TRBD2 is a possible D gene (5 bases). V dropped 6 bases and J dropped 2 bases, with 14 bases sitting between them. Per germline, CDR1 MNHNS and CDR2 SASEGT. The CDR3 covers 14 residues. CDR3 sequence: CASSGGLLAYEQYF. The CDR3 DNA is TGTGCCAGCAGCGGAGGACTCCTTGCCTACGAGCAGTACTTC.

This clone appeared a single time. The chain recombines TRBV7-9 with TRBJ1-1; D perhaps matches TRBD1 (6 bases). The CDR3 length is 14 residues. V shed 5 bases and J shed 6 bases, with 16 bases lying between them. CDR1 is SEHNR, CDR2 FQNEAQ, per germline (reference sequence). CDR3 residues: CASSAGGRGAEAFF. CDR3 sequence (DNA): TGTGCCAGCAGCGCGGGGGGGCGAGGCGCTGAAGCTTTCTTT.

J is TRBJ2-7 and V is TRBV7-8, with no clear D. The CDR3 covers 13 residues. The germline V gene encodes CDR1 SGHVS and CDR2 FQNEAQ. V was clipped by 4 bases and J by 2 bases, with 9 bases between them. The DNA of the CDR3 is TGTGCCAGCAGCTCAGGAATCACCTACGAGCAGTACTTC. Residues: CASSSGITYEQYF.

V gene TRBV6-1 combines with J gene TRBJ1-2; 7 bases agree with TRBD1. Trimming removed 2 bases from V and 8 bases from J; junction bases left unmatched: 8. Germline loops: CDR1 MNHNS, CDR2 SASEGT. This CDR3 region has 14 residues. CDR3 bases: TGTGCCAGCAGTGAATGGGACAGTCAAGGGGGCTACACCTTC. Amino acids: CASSEWDSQGGYTF.

CDR3 nucleotides: TGTGCCAGCACACTCGGGCGGGCTGGAGTCACTGAAGCTTTCTTT. Translation gives CASTLGRAGVTEAFF. The chain employs TRBV2 and TRBJ1-1; D gene uncertain. Germline V lookup: CDR1 SNHLY, CDR2 FYNNEI. The CDR3 extends over 15 amino acids. Trimming removed 7 bases from V and 4 bases from J, with 19 bases in between.

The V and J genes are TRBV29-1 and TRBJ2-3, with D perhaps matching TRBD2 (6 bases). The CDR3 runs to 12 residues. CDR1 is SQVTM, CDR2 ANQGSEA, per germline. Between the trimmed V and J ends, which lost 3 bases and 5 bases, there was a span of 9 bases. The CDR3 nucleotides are TGCAGCGTTGACCTGGAGGGAGATACGCAGTATTTT. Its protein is CSVDLEGDTQYF.

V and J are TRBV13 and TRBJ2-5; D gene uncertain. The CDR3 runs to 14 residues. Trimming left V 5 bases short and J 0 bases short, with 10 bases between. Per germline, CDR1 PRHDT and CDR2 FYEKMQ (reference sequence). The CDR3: CASSPSANQETQYF. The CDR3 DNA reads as TGTGCCAGCAGCCCTTCGGCTAACCAAGAGACCCAGTACTTC.

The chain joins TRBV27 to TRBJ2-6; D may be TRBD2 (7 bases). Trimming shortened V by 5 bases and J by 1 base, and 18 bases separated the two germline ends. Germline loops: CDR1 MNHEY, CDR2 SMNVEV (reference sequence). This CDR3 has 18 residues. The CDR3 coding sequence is TGTGCCAGCAGTACCGATCCGGGGGGCTTTTCTGGGGCCAACGTCCTGACTTTC. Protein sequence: CASSTDPGGFSGANVLTF.

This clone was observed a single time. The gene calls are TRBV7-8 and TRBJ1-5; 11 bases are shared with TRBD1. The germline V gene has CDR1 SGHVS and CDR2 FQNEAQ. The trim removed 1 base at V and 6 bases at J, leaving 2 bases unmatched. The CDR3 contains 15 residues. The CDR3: CASSLGTGGVQPQHF. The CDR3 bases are TGTGCCAGCAGCTTAGGGACAGGGGGCGTTCAGCCCCAGCATTTT. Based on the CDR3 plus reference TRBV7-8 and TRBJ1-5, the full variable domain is GAGVSQSPRYKVAKRGQDVALRCDPISGHVSLFWYQQALGQGPEFLTYFQNEAQLDKSGLPSDRFFAERPEGSVSTLKIQRTQQEDSAVYLCASSLGTGGVQPQHFGDGTRLSIL.

CDR3 DNA sequence: TGTGCCAGCAGCGTAGGTACCAGCAATGAGCAGTTCTTC. This translates into CASSVGTSNEQFF. The V and J genes are TRBV9 and TRBJ2-1; no clear D. The V gene lost 0 bases and the J gene lost 6 bases, with 7 bases spanning the gap. Germline V CDR1 and CDR2: SGDLS, YYNGEE. The CDR3 has 13 residues. Supplemented by reference TRBV9 and TRBJ2-1, the full variable domain reads DSGVTQTPKHLITATGQRVTLRCSPRSGDLSVYWYQQSLDQGLQFLIQYYNGEERAKGNILERFSAQQFPDLHSELNLSSLELGDSALYFCASSVGTSNEQFFGPGTRLTVL.

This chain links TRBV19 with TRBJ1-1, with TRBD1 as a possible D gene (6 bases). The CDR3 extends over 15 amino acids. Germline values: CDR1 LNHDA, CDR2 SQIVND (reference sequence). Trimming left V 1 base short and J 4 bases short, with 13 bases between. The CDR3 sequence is CASSIGRGRATEAFF. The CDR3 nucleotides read TGTGCCAGTAGTATAGGCAGGGGTAGAGCCACTGAAGCTTTCTTT.

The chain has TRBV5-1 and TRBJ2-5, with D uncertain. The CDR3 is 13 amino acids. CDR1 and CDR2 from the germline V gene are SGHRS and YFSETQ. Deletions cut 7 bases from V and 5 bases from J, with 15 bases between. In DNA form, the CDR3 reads TGCGCCAGCTTCCTTCAAGATGGGGAGACCCAGTACTTC. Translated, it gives CASFLQDGETQYF.

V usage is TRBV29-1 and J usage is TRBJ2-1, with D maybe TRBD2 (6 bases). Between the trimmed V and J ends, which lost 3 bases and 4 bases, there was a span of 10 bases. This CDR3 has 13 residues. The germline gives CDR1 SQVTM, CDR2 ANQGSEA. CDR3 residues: CSVDGGTYNEQFF. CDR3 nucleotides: TGCAGCGTTGACGGGGGTACTTACAATGAGCAGTTCTTC.

The CDR3 sequence: CASSLAVATTETQYF. The CDR3, as DNA: TGTGCCAGCAGCTTAGCGGTGGCTACCACGGAGACCCAGTACTTC. V gene TRBV7-8 combines with J gene TRBJ2-5; D unclear. The V end lost 0 bases, the J end lost 5 bases, and 13 bases lay between the germline ends. Germline CDR1 is SGHVS and CDR2 is FQNEAQ. This CDR3 spans 15 amino acids.

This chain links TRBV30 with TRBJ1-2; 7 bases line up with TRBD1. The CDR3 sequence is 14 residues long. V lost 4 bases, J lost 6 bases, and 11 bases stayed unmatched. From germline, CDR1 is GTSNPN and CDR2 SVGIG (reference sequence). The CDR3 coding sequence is TGTGCCTGGAAAGCGACAGGGAGGGCGGATGGCTACACCTTC. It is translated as CAWKATGRADGYTF. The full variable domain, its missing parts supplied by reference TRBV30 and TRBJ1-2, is SQTIHQWPATLVQPVGSPLSLECTVEGTSNPNLYWYRQAAGRGLQLLFYSVGIGQISSEVPQNLSASRPQDRQFILSSKKLLLSDSGFYLCAWKATGRADGYTFGSGTRLTVV.

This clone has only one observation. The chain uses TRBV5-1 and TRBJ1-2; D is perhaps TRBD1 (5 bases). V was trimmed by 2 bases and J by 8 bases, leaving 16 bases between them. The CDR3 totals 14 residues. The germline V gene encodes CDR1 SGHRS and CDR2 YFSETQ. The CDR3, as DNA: TGCGCCAGCAGCTTCGGGACGGATGTGAGGGGCTACACCTTC. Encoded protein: CASSFGTDVRGYTF.

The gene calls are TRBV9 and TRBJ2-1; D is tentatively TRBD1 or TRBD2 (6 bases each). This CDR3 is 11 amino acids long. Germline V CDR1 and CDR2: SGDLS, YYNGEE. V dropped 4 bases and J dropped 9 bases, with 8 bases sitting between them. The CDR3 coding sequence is TGTGCCAGCAGCCCGGGGGCTGAGCAGTTCTTC. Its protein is CASSPGAEQFF.

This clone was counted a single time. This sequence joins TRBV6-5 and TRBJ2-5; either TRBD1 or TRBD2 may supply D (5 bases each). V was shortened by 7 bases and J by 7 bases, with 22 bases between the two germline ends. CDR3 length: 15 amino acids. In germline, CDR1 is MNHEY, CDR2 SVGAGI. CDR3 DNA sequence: TGTGCCAGCACCAGATCCGGGACCGGGCCTATGACCCAGTACTTC. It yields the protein CASTRSGTGPMTQYF.